These 25 T cell receptor beta chains came from one sample sequenced in a study of regulatory T cells in long-lasting Graves disease. Time point given: persistent/refractory GD, antithyroid drugs over 5 years with positive TRAb. RNA isolated from PBMCs was used to make the TCR library. Arm-PCR of CDR3 regions and iRepertoire HTBI primers were used to build TCR beta libraries. Each CDR3 protein gets one entry after TCRdb re-called the multiplex PCR reads with MiXCR. Here the sample spans about 470,000 distinct CDR3 sequences, less than 25% being singletons. Source: peripheral blood mononuclear cells (PBMCs), taken when the disease was refractory, from a patient treated with antithyroid drugs. These receptors originate from a female donor with Graves disease.

This clonotype was picked up many times. The junction differs from germline at one of its ends, possibly a read error. The gene calls are TRBV7-9 and TRBJ2-7; TRBD2 aligns across 11 bases. The germline CDR1 and CDR2 sequences are SEHNR and FQNEAQ (reference sequence). The CDR3 spans 15 residues. CDR3 region: CASSQDSGRAYEQYF. As DNA, the CDR3 is TGCGCCAGCAGCCAAGATAGCGGGAGGGCCTACGAGCAGTACTTC.

This clonotype was picked up a small number of times. This chain connects TRBV5-1 to TRBJ2-6; TRBD2 matches at 12 bases. The CDR3 covers 19 residues. The germline V gene encodes CDR1 SGHRS and CDR2 YFSETQ. The J segment lost 1 base and the V segment lost 0 bases, leaving 5 bases of the junction unmatched. The chain's CDR3 is CASSLARLAGVSGANVLTF. The CDR3 bases are TGCGCCAGCAGCTTGGCCCGACTAGCGGGAGTTTCTGGGGCCAACGTCCTGACTTTC. Using reference TRBV5-1 and TRBJ2-6 for the parts outside the CDR3, the full variable domain is KAGVTQTPRYLIKTRGQQVTLSCSPISGHRSVSWYQQTPGQGLQFLFEYFSETQRNKGNFPGRFSGRQFSNSRSEMNVSTLELGDSALYLCASSLARLAGVSGANVLTFGAGSRLTVL.

The table lists this clonotype with many counts. J is TRBJ2-4 and V is TRBV28; D could derive from TRBD1 or TRBD2 (5 bases each). The CDR3 covers 14 residues. The germline V and J ends were trimmed by 3 bases and 7 bases, with 13 bases remaining between them. Germline loops: CDR1 MDHEN, CDR2 SYDVKM. The DNA of the CDR3 is TGTGCCAGCAGTTTTTTGGGGGTCGGGAACATTCAGTACTTC. Encoded protein: CASSFLGVGNIQYF.

This clonotype was recorded a few times. The chain is built from TRBV14 and TRBJ2-7, with TRBD2 matching over 10 bases. The V and J ends lost 1 base and 0 bases, in that order; junction bases with no gene match: 0. Germline assignment: CDR1 SGHDN and CDR2 FVKESK. The CDR3 is 15 residues long. The CDR3 sequence: CASSQVAGGSYEQYF. In nucleotides, the CDR3 is TGTGCCAGCAGCCAAGTAGCGGGAGGCTCCTACGAGCAGTACTTC.

This clonotype was detected ten times or more. The CDR3 protein is CASSQGAANTEAFF. CDR3 nucleotide sequence: TGTGCCAGCAGCCAGGGGGCGGCGAACACTGAAGCTTTCTTT. V and J are TRBV7-9 and TRBJ1-1; 8 positions agree with TRBD1. With 5 bases clipped from V and 1 base from J, the junction kept 3 bases outside the gene matches. CDR3 length equals 14 residues. The germline gives CDR1 SEHNR, CDR2 FQNEAQ (reference sequence).

This clonotype was observed many times. This chain links TRBV11-1 with TRBJ1-5, with a tentative D call TRBD1 (5 bases). Trimming left V 5 bases short and J 2 bases short, with 25 bases between. The germline V gene encodes CDR1 SGHAT and CDR2 FQDESV (reference sequence). The CDR3 is 19 residues long. The CDR3, as DNA: TGTGCCAGCAGCCAAGGCCCGTGGGGCCGGGATATTTGCAATCAGCCCCAGCATTTT. This sequence encodes CASSQGPWGRDICNQPQHF. Filled out from reference TRBV11-1 and TRBJ1-5, the complete variable domain reads EAEVAQSPRYKITEKSQAVAFWCDPISGHATLYWYRQILGQGPELLVQFQDESVVDDSQLPKDRFSAERLKGVDSTLKIQPAELGDSAMYLCASSQGPWGRDICNQPQHFGDGTRLSIL.

V usage is TRBV29-1 and J usage is TRBJ2-7; TRBD1 agrees at 11 bases. The CDR3 has 13 residues. Per the germline V gene, CDR1 is SQVTM and CDR2 is ANQGSEA. V trimming: 5 bases; J trimming: 4 bases; junction bases outside the gene matches: 4. DNA of the CDR3: TGCAGCGTTTGGACAGGGGGCGCGTACGAGCAGTACTTC. Protein: CSVWTGGAYEQYF.

This clonotype appeared a few times. The chain has TRBV5-1 and TRBJ2-7, with 7 bases matching TRBD1. Germline loops: CDR1 SGHRS, CDR2 YFSETQ. The ends lost 4 bases at V and 0 bases at J; junction bases unmatched: 7. The length of the CDR3 is 15 residues. The CDR3 loop is CASSHPDRSSYEQYF. The CDR3 DNA is TGCGCCAGCAGCCACCCGGACAGGTCCTCCTACGAGCAGTACTTC.

This clonotype was observed a few times. This chain links TRBV6-2 or TRBV6-3 with TRBJ2-7; the D is unclear. The CDR3 is 14 residues long. Trimming left V 6 bases short and J 3 bases short, with 15 bases between. Germline V gene sequence: CDR1 MNHEY, CDR2 SVGEGT. Written as DNA, the CDR3 is TGTGCCAGCAGGAAACTCTGGCAACTCTACGAGCAGTACTTC. Its translation: CASRKLWQLYEQYF.

Many counts were recorded for this clonotype. The chain is built from TRBV3-1 and TRBJ2-2; TRBD2 matches at 12 bases. The germline gives CDR1 LGHDT, CDR2 YNNKEL (reference sequence). The CDR3 length is 16 residues. V shed 4 bases, J shed 7 bases, and the junction held 7 bases outside the gene matches. The CDR3 is CASSPWLAGGNGELFF. CDR3 bases: TGTGCCAGCAGCCCCTGGCTAGCGGGAGGGAACGGGGAGCTGTTTTTT.

This clonotype was counted only a few times. V is TRBV7-9 and J is TRBJ2-7, with D maybe TRBD1 (6 bases). V gave up 2 bases and J gave up 0 bases, with 14 bases separating them. Per germline, CDR1 SEHNR and CDR2 FQNEAQ (reference sequence). The CDR3 totals 16 residues. CDR3 nucleotides: TGTGCCAGCAGCTTAACGGGACAATCTACCTCCTACGAGCAGTACTTC. Protein sequence: CASSLTGQSTSYEQYF.

This clonotype occurred many times. The chain joins TRBV10-3 to TRBJ2-6; D is perhaps TRBD1 (5 bases). Trimming removed 3 bases from V and 2 bases from J, with 23 bases in between. CDR3 size: 20 residues. Per the germline V gene, CDR1 is ENHRY and CDR2 is SYGVKD. CDR3 loop: CAISDHRVQGWFAGANVLTF. CDR3 bases: TGTGCCATCAGTGATCATCGAGTCCAGGGCTGGTTTGCTGGGGCCAACGTCCTGACTTTC.

The chain links TRBV27 to TRBJ2-6; tentative D call: TRBD2 (6 bases). The V gene's germline CDR1 is MNHEY and CDR2 SMNVEV (reference sequence). Trimming shortened V by 5 bases and J by 2 bases, and 19 bases separated the two germline ends. The CDR3 spans 18 residues. This CDR3 is CASSQKAGLLPGANVLTF. The CDR3 nucleotides are TGTGCCAGCAGTCAAAAGGCGGGACTTCTGCCTGGGGCCAACGTCCTGACTTTC.

This clonotype was observed at least ten times. V gene TRBV27 combines with J gene TRBJ2-7; TRBD2 is a possible D gene (5 bases). The CDR3 consists of 17 residues. The V end lost 5 bases, the J end lost 2 bases, and 22 bases lay between the germline ends. Germline V gene lookup returns CDR1 MNHEY and CDR2 SMNVEV (reference sequence). This CDR3 is CASSPPPTLGKPYEQYF. Written as DNA, the CDR3 is TGTGCCAGCAGTCCCCCGCCGACTCTCGGGAAACCCTACGAGCAGTACTTC.

In this sample, this clonotype turned up a few times. V usage is TRBV6-2 or TRBV6-3 and J usage is TRBJ2-7; TRBD1 matches at 8 bases. Germline trimming cut 0 bases from V and 6 bases from J; bases unmatched to any gene: 4. The length of the CDR3 is 14 residues. Germline loops: CDR1 MNHEY, CDR2 SVGEGT. This chain's CDR3 is CASSYSTQGAEQYF. CDR3 DNA sequence: TGTGCCAGCAGTTACTCAACGCAGGGGGCCGAGCAGTACTTC.

This clonotype has ten or more counts. This sequence joins TRBV20-1 and TRBJ1-1; 9 nucleotides line up with TRBD1. This CDR3 comprises 13 residues. The germline V gene encodes CDR1 DFQATT and CDR2 SNEGSKA (reference sequence). V lost 6 bases and J lost 5; bases outside the gene matches: 7. The CDR3 nucleotides read TGCAGTGCCCCCGGGGACAGGGAGACTGAAGCTTTCTTT. Protein: CSAPGDRETEAFF.

V is TRBV5-1 and J is TRBJ2-4; possibly TRBD1 for D (6 bases). CDR3 length: 14 residues. Trimming pared 2 bases from V and 2 bases from J, leaving 8 bases between. Germline V gene data show CDR1 as SGHRS and CDR2 as YFSETQ. The CDR3 sequence is CASSFGQTKNIQYF. The CDR3 DNA reads TGCGCCAGCAGCTTCGGACAGACCAAAAACATTCAGTACTTC.

DNA for the CDR3: TGTGCCACCCGGGACAGCGCCTACGAGCAGTACTTC. This codes for CATRDSAYEQYF. This chain uses TRBV27 with TRBJ2-7; TRBD1 matches at 7 bases. The length of the CDR3 is 12 residues. Germline CDR1 and CDR2: MNHEY and SMNVEV (reference sequence). Trimming removed 10 bases from V and 2 bases from J; junction bases left unmatched: 5.

This clonotype was found a few times. The chain is built from TRBV19 and TRBJ2-7; D is undetermined. Looked up from germline, CDR1 is LNHDA and CDR2 is SQIVND (reference sequence). The CDR3 covers 11 residues. The CDR3 bases are TGTGCGACCTCGGCCGCCTACGAGCAGTACTTC. Protein: CATSAAYEQYF.

This clonotype was detected many times. This sequence joins TRBV7-2 and TRBJ2-5; 7 positions match TRBD2. The CDR3 is made up of 14 amino acids. Germline-derived CDR1 and CDR2 are SGHTA and FQGNSA. V shed 5 bases and J 3 bases; nucleotides not matched to a gene: 6. The CDR3 coding sequence is TGTGCCAGCAGCCCCAACGGACTAGAAGAGACCCAGTACTTC. Encoded protein: CASSPNGLEETQYF.

In this sample, this clonotype turned up many times. This sequence joins TRBV6-5 and TRBJ2-7, with TRBD2 matching over 7 bases. CDR1 MNHEY and CDR2 SVGAGI come from the germline V gene. V dropped 6 bases and J dropped 3; count of bases not matched to a gene: 11. This CDR3 comprises 15 residues. The CDR3 region is CASSLLAPNNYEQYF. The CDR3 DNA reads TGTGCCAGCAGCTTACTAGCGCCCAACAACTACGAGCAGTACTTC.

V gene TRBV7-2 combines with J gene TRBJ2-7; TRBD2 agrees at 9 bases. This CDR3 region has 15 residues. Germline CDR1 and CDR2: SGHTA and FQGNSA. V lost 5 bases and J lost 4; bases outside the gene matches: 9. The CDR3 region has the DNA TGTGCCAGCAGCCCATTAGCGGGAGCTCAGTACGAGCAGTACTTC. It specifies CASSPLAGAQYEQYF. The complete variable domain, with remaining parts taken from reference TRBV7-2 and TRBJ2-7, reads GAGVSQSPSNKVTEKGKDVELRCDPISGHTALYWYRQSLGQGLEFLIYFQGNSAPDKSGLPSDRFSAERTGGSVSTLTIQRTQQEDSAVYLCASSPLAGAQYEQYFGPGTRLTVT.

As regards this clonotype: This clone may be a read error of a much larger clone one base away. The CDR3 does not close with the conserved phenylalanine or tryptophan, likely indicating a read error. V usage is TRBV5-5 and J usage is TRBJ2-5; no clear D. The germline V and J ends were trimmed by 6 bases and 5 bases, with 14 bases remaining between them. CDR3 length: 13 amino acids. Germline CDR1 reads SGHKS; CDR2 reads YYEKEE (reference sequence). CDR3 in amino acids: CASTLQSRETQYL. The CDR3, as DNA: TGTGCCAGCACCCTGCAATCAAGGGAGACCCAGTACCTC.

This clonotype was found many times. CDR3 protein: CASSLERDSTYYEQYF. For the CDR3, the DNA is TGTGCCAGCAGCTTAGAGCGGGACAGTACCTACTACGAGCAGTACTTC. This chain connects TRBV11-2 to TRBJ2-7; D is possibly TRBD1 (7 bases). This CDR3 has 16 residues. CDR1 is SGHAT, CDR2 FQNNGV, per germline. The V end was cut by 0 bases, the J end by 3 bases, with 15 bases between. Full variable domain (missing parts from reference TRBV11-2 and TRBJ2-7): EAGVAQSPRYKIIEKRQSVAFWCNPISGHATLYWYQQILGQGPKLLIQFQNNGVVDDSQLPKDRFSAERLKGVDSTLKIQPAKLEDSAVYLCASSLERDSTYYEQYFGPGTRLTVT.

This clonotype was seen a single time. This sequence may be a read error, since a much larger clone differs from it by one base. This chain links TRBV11-2 with TRBJ2-7; 9 nucleotides line up with TRBD1. The CDR3 spans 15 residues. V was pared by 8 bases and J by 3 bases, with 11 bases of the junction left unmatched. Germline V gene lookup returns CDR1 SGHAT and CDR2 FQNNGV. CDR3: CASGSIQGANYEQYF. CDR3 in DNA: TGTGCCAGCGGCTCGATACAGGGGGCGAACTACGAGCAGTACTTC.